The subject of this entry is one T cell receptor beta chain. Its antigen is undetermined. The assay was immunoSEQ multiplex PCR, and TCRdb's table has in-frame clones only and misses some. The repertoire holds over 100,000 clones, with 88% as singletons. The germline V gene encodes CDR1 SNHLY and CDR2 FYNNEI. V lost 3 bases to trimming and J lost 7 bases; unmatched junction nucleotides: 17. The CDR3 totals 18 residues. This sample is drawn from a study of identifying expanded T cells in peripheral blood. Overall study findings and caveats: Variance in clone template counts between roughly 2-week samples significantly increased with total template count across all healthy donors.

The rearrangement joins TRBV2 to TRBJ2-5; TRBD2 matches 10 bases. This sequence originates from a person between 18 and 75 years old in good health. Material: blood. The CDR3 DNA follows: TGTGCCAGCAGTGATAAGTTTCGCGGGCTAGCGGGAGCGGGGACCCAGTACTTC. The encoded protein is CASSDKFRGLAGAGTQYF.